The 28 T cell receptor beta chains reported below all come from one sample, sequenced in a study of PD-L1 blockade in urothelial cancer. Repertoires were generated with immunoSEQ multiplex PCR, while TCRdb's copy carries only in-frame clones and drops some. This table holds about 79,000 clones, more than 75% found once. This sample's time point: pretreatment peripheral blood. Sample: PBMCs, taken around atezolizumab (anti-PD-L1) treatment. The receptor source for this set is a man aged 55 to 69 with urothelial cancer.

The chain has TRBV5-1 and TRBJ1-2; 7 bases match TRBD1. V gave up 8 bases and J gave up 12 bases; unmatched junction bases: 13. This CDR3 comprises 12 residues. The germline CDR1 and CDR2 sequences are SGHRS and YFSETQ. The DNA for the CDR3 is TGCGCCAGTCCGACAGGGTCATCGTGGCACACCTTC. This encodes CASPTGSSWHTF. Based on the CDR3 plus reference TRBV5-1 and TRBJ1-2, the full variable domain is KAGVTQTPRYLIKTRGQQVTLSCSPISGHRSVSWYQQTPGQGLQFLFEYFSETQRNKGNFPGRFSGRQFSNSRSEMNVSTLELGDSALYLCASPTGSSWHTFGSGTRLTVV.

The genes are TRBV7-6 and TRBJ1-6; D uncertain. Germline V gives CDR1 SGHVS, CDR2 FNYEAQ. This CDR3 has 13 residues. The germline V and J ends were trimmed by 5 bases and 7 bases, with 9 bases remaining between them. CDR3: CASSLGVNSPLHF. For the CDR3, the DNA is TGTGCCAGCAGCCTGGGAGTGAATTCACCCCTCCACTTT.

V is TRBV2 and J is TRBJ2-1; TRBD1 is a possible D gene (5 bases). This CDR3 is built from 13 residues. The V end was cut by 7 bases, the J end by 5 bases, with 12 bases between. Per the germline V gene, CDR1 is SNHLY and CDR2 is FYNNEI. The CDR3 nucleotides are TGTGCCAGCATCAAGGCAGGGCACAATGAGCAGTTCTTC. It codes for CASIKAGHNEQFF.

V and J are TRBV6-5 and TRBJ2-2, with D tentatively TRBD1 (6 bases). Looked up from germline, CDR1 is MNHEY and CDR2 is SVGAGI. This CDR3 spans 13 amino acids. V was pared by 6 bases and J by 7 bases, with 12 bases between. As DNA, the CDR3 is TGTGCCAGCAGCCTGCAGGGGTACGGGGAGCTGTTTTTT. It specifies CASSLQGYGELFF.

The chain carries TRBV7-2 and TRBJ2-3, with 10 positions matching TRBD2. Trimming at V came to 5 bases and at J to 4 bases, leaving 9 bases not matched to a gene. Per germline, CDR1 SGHTA and CDR2 FQGNSA. The CDR3 loop spans 16 amino acids. CDR3 sequence (DNA): TGTGCCAGCAGCCATCCGAGGAGCGGGGGGGCAGATACGCAGTATTTT. Its protein product is CASSHPRSGGADTQYF.

The rearrangement joins TRBV7-6 to TRBJ2-7; D possibly corresponds to TRBD2 (6 bases). The V gene lost 1 base and the J gene lost 2 bases, with 15 bases spanning the gap. Per the germline V gene, CDR1 is SGHVS and CDR2 is FNYEAQ. This CDR3 spans 16 amino acids. The CDR3, as DNA: TGTGCCAGCAGCTTAGGGGCGGCGGGGTCCACCTACGAGCAGTACTTC. Translated: CASSLGAAGSTYEQYF.

The chain combines TRBV5-1 with TRBJ2-7; 8 bases are shared with TRBD2. This CDR3 is built from 15 residues. J lost 1 base, V lost 0 bases, and 3 bases had no gene match. From germline, CDR1 is SGHRS and CDR2 YFSETQ. This CDR3 reads CASSLGAGDSYEQYF. CDR3 DNA sequence: TGCGCCAGCAGCTTGGGAGCGGGGGATTCCTACGAGCAGTACTTC.

This sequence joins TRBV7-2 and TRBJ2-1; possible D gene TRBD1, 6 bases. CDR1 is SGHTA, CDR2 FQGNSA, per germline. Trimming took 2 bases from V and 0 from J, leaving 8 bases between them. The length of the CDR3 is 15 residues. The CDR3 sequence: CASSLTTGSYNEQFF. The CDR3, as DNA: TGTGCCAGCAGCTTAACGACAGGCTCCTACAATGAGCAGTTCTTC. Full variable domain (missing parts from reference TRBV7-2 and TRBJ2-1): GAGVSQSPSNKVTEKGKDVELRCDPISGHTALYWYRQSLGQGLEFLIYFQGNSAPDKSGLPSDRFSAERTGGSVSTLTIQRTQQEDSAVYLCASSLTTGSYNEQFFGPGTRLTVL.

V and J are TRBV4-1 and TRBJ2-3; D perhaps matches TRBD2 (7 bases). V dropped 10 bases and J dropped 2 bases, with 16 bases sitting between them. The CDR3 is 14 residues long. Germline CDR1 is MGHRA and CDR2 is YSYEKL. The CDR3 DNA is TGCGCCACCGGGGGGCTAATTAACACAGATACGCAGTATTTT. This codes for CATGGLINTDTQYF.

The chain couples TRBV29-1 to TRBJ1-2, with TRBD1 matching 9 bases. The CDR3 is 13 residues long. Germline V gene data show CDR1 as SQVTM and CDR2 as ANQGSEA. V trimming: 5 bases; J trimming: 3 bases; junction bases outside the gene matches: 4. CDR3 coding DNA: TGCAGCGTTTCTCGGACAGGGGACTATGGCTACACCTTC. It codes for CSVSRTGDYGYTF.

The chain couples TRBV5-4 to TRBJ1-1; the D gene is possibly TRBD1 (6 bases). Trimming removed 1 base at V and 2 bases at J, with 12 bases between. The CDR3 runs 15 residues. The V gene's germline CDR1 is SGHNT and CDR2 YYREEE (reference sequence). Here the CDR3 DNA reads TGTGCCAGCAGCTTGTCAACAGGGATAAACACTGAAGCTTTCTTT. Protein product: CASSLSTGINTEAFF.

In its sample, this clone ranks as medium-sized. The chain carries TRBV18 and TRBJ2-7; possible D gene TRBD1, 7 bases. The germline V gene encodes CDR1 KGHSH and CDR2 LQKENI. CDR3 length equals 16 residues. V was cut by 6 bases and J by 1 base, with 19 bases left in between. The CDR3 is CASSHQFQGGSYEQYF. The CDR3 DNA sequence: TGTGCCAGCTCCCACCAATTCCAGGGGGGTTCCTACGAGCAGTACTTC.

V is TRBV6-6 and J is TRBJ2-1; D perhaps matches TRBD2 (5 bases). Trimming left V 8 bases short and J 4 bases short, with 18 bases between. The CDR3 is made up of 15 amino acids. Germline assignment: CDR1 MNHNY and CDR2 SVGAGI (reference sequence). CDR3 coding DNA: TGTGCCAGCGGTAGACCCGGGGAGACGTACAATGAGCAGTTCTTC. Translation: CASGRPGETYNEQFF.

J is TRBJ1-3 and V is TRBV7-2; D is undetermined. Germline V CDR1 and CDR2: SGHTA, FQGNSA. The ends were cut back, 1 base at V and 15 bases at J, with 10 bases in the middle. This CDR3 is built from 11 residues. The CDR3 coding sequence is TGTGCCAGCAGCTTAGGATCGGGTGGATATTTT. The encoded protein is CASSLGSGGYF.

This chain connects TRBV11-3 to TRBJ2-4, with 7 bases matching TRBD1. V was clipped by 1 base and J by 3 bases; unmatched bases: 12. The CDR3 covers 18 residues. Germline V gives CDR1 SGHNT, CDR2 YENEEA. Written as DNA, the CDR3 is TGTGCCAGCAGCTTAGGGCAGGGGGAACCCCTAGTCAAAAACATTCAGTACTTC. Its translation is CASSLGQGEPLVKNIQYF.

The genes are TRBV7-2 and TRBJ2-3; TRBD2 matches 8 bases. V was clipped by 6 bases and J by 3 bases; unmatched bases: 8. CDR1 is SGHTA, CDR2 FQGNSA, per germline. This CDR3 is 15 amino acids long. CDR3 coding DNA: TGTGCCAGCAGGAATCTAGCGGGTAGAACAGATACGCAGTATTTT. Translation gives CASRNLAGRTDTQYF.

The V gene is TRBV19, the J gene TRBJ1-2; D not certain. V lost 2 bases to trimming and J lost 2 bases, with 6 bases between them. Germline assignment: CDR1 LNHDA and CDR2 SQIVND (reference sequence). This CDR3 spans 13 amino acids. The DNA for the CDR3 is TGTGCCAGTAGTATAACAGACAACTATGGCTACACCTTC. Amino acid sequence: CASSITDNYGYTF. The whole variable domain, remainder taken from reference TRBV19 and TRBJ1-2, is DGGITQSPKYLFRKEGQNVTLSCEQNLNHDAMYWYRQDPGQGLRLIYYSQIVNDFQKGDIAEGYSVSREKKESFPLTVTSAQKNPTAFYLCASSITDNYGYTFGSGTRLTVV.

This clone occurred once. The chain combines TRBV27 with TRBJ1-3; weak D call: TRBD1 (6 bases). Trimming stripped 0 bases from V and 3 bases from J, with 15 bases between. CDR3 size: 17 residues. Germline V lookup: CDR1 MNHEY, CDR2 SMNVEV (reference sequence). CDR3 sequence: CASSLSDPGAYGNTIYF. In nucleotides, the CDR3 is TGTGCCAGCAGTTTATCGGACCCAGGGGCCTATGGAAACACCATATATTTT.

The V call is TRBV9, the J call TRBJ1-5; 7 nucleotides agree with TRBD1. The CDR3 is 17 residues long. CDR1 and CDR2 from the germline V gene are SGDLS and YYNGEE. The V gene end was trimmed by 2 bases and the J gene end by 7 bases; junction bases not matched to a gene: 15. The CDR3 reads CASSVDSGTAGGQPQHF. CDR3 in DNA: TGTGCCAGCAGCGTGGATTCCGGGACAGCCGGCGGGCAGCCCCAGCATTTT. Looking up the rest from reference TRBV9 and TRBJ1-5 gives the full variable domain: DSGVTQTPKHLITATGQRVTLRCSPRSGDLSVYWYQQSLDQGLQFLIQYYNGEERAKGNILERFSAQQFPDLHSELNLSSLELGDSALYFCASSVDSGTAGGQPQHFGDGTRLSIL.

The chain links TRBV27 to TRBJ2-7; D not certain. The CDR3 length is 14 residues. Trimming removed 0 bases from V and 2 bases from J, with 8 bases in between. Per germline, CDR1 MNHEY and CDR2 SMNVEV (reference sequence). CDR3 protein: CASSLSRNTYEQYF. The CDR3 nucleotides are TGTGCCAGCAGTTTATCGCGGAATACCTACGAGCAGTACTTC.

This clone appeared a few times. The V call is TRBV9, the J call TRBJ2-1; TRBD2 is a possible D gene (5 bases). The germline V gene encodes CDR1 SGDLS and CDR2 YYNGEE. Trimming took 0 bases from V and 0 from J, leaving 7 bases between them. This CDR3 is built from 15 residues. The CDR3 nucleotides are TGTGCCAGCAGCGTAGTGGGAGCCTCCTACAATGAGCAGTTCTTC. It codes for CASSVVGASYNEQFF.

Written as DNA, the CDR3 is TGCGCCAGCAGCCCGAGCGGGCAGGGGGCTTACGAGCAGTACTTC. The encoded protein is CASSPSGQGAYEQYF. This sequence joins TRBV5-1 and TRBJ2-7; 8 nucleotides match TRBD1. The germline gives CDR1 SGHRS, CDR2 YFSETQ. This CDR3 spans 15 amino acids. J lost 4 bases, V lost 4 bases, and 10 bases had no gene match.

The chain couples TRBV4-1 to TRBJ2-3; the match to TRBD2 covers 14 bases. Germline V gives CDR1 MGHRA, CDR2 YSYEKL. The CDR3 contains 18 residues. Trimming cost V 2 bases and J 0 bases; bases outside gene matches: 4. The CDR3 nucleotides read TGCGCCAGCAGCCAACGACTAGCGGGGGGGCGCAGCACAGATACGCAGTATTTT. This sequence encodes CASSQRLAGGRSTDTQYF.

With regard to this clone: The same CDR3 arises from other DNA sequences in this sample as well. V is TRBV29-1 and J is TRBJ2-5; 7 bases match TRBD1. From germline, CDR1 is SQVTM and CDR2 ANQGSEA. Trimming took 5 bases from V and 2 from J; bases not matched to a gene: 5. This CDR3 spans 13 amino acids. For the CDR3, the DNA is TGCAGCGTTCGTGACAGGGTTCAAGAGACCCAGTACTTC. This codes for CSVRDRVQETQYF.

The J gene is TRBJ1-1, the V gene TRBV10-3; 7 bases agree with TRBD1. The V gene end was trimmed by 2 bases and the J gene end by 4 bases; junction bases not matched to a gene: 4. The CDR3 loop spans 14 amino acids. Germline V gene sequence: CDR1 ENHRY, CDR2 SYGVKD. Written as DNA, the CDR3 is TGTGCCATCAGTGAGCAGGGGGGTGTCACTGAAGCTTTCTTT. Protein product: CAISEQGGVTEAFF.

Here the CDR3 DNA reads TGTGCCAGCAGCCCACTTCGGGAGAACACTGAAGCTTTCTTT. Its protein is CASSPLRENTEAFF. The rearrangement joins TRBV9 to TRBJ1-1, with D hard to call. This CDR3 spans 14 amino acids. V dropped 4 bases and J dropped 1 base, with 11 bases sitting between them. Germline lookup yields CDR1 SGDLS and CDR2 YYNGEE. Combining the CDR3 with reference TRBV9 and TRBJ1-1 gives the whole variable domain DSGVTQTPKHLITATGQRVTLRCSPRSGDLSVYWYQQSLDQGLQFLIQYYNGEERAKGNILERFSAQQFPDLHSELNLSSLELGDSALYFCASSPLRENTEAFFGQGTRLTVV.

A single count supports this clone. The chain links TRBV5-1 to TRBJ2-7; D is possibly TRBD2 (6 bases). Germline CDR1 SGHRS, CDR2 YFSETQ. The CDR3 covers 14 residues. Between the trimmed V and J ends, which lost 6 bases and 0 bases, there was a span of 13 bases. The DNA of the CDR3 is TGCGCCAGCAAAATGGACGGGAGCTCCTACGAGCAGTACTTC. Amino acids: CASKMDGSSYEQYF.

The chain carries TRBV19 and TRBJ1-5; 8 nucleotides agree with TRBD1. Germline CDR1 reads LNHDA; CDR2 reads SQIVND (reference sequence). The CDR3 covers 17 residues. The J segment lost 4 bases and the V segment lost 6 bases, leaving 14 bases of the junction unmatched. CDR3 coding DNA: TGTGCCAGTAGGACAGGGGCGACAACCCTCTTTAATCAGCCCCAGCATTTT. It codes for CASRTGATTLFNQPQHF.